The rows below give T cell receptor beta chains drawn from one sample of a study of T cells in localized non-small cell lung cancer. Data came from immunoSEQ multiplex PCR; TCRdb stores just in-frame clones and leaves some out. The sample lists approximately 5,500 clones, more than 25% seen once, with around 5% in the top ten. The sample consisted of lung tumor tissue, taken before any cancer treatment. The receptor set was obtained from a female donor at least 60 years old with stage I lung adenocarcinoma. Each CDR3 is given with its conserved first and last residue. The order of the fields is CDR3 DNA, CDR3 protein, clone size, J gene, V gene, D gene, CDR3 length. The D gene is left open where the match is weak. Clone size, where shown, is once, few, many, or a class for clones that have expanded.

DNA: TGTGCCAGCAGTTTACGGACTAGGCCCTACGAGCAGTACTTC; CDR3: CASSLRTRPYEQYF; size: few; J: TRBJ2-7; V: TRBV6-8; D: TRBD2; length: 14
DNA: TGTGCCAGCAATGGGCGGGGGGGCAGAGAGACCCAGTACTTC; CDR3: CASNGRGGRETQYF; size: NA; J: TRBJ2-5; V: TRBV2; D: TRBD2; length: 14
DNA: TGTGCCAGCAGTCCGAGGGGGGGTTGGGACGAAAAACTGTTTTTT; CDR3: CASSPRGGWDEKLFF; size: few; J: TRBJ1-4; V: TRBV6-8; D: NA; length: 15
DNA: TGTGCCAGCAGTTTGGACAGGGGGATCAATCAGCCCCAGCATTTT; CDR3: CASSLDRGINQPQHF; size: NA; J: TRBJ1-5; V: TRBV28; D: TRBD1; length: 15
DNA: TGCAGCGTTGCCTGGGACAGAGGGGCAGATACGCAGTATTTT; CDR3: CSVAWDRGADTQYF; size: once; J: TRBJ2-3; V: TRBV29-1; D: TRBD1; length: 14
DNA: TGTGCCAGCAGCCCCCGCCCGGCCGGGGAGCTGTTTTTT; CDR3: CASSPRPAGELFF; size: NA; J: TRBJ2-2; V: TRBV6-8; D: NA; length: 13
DNA: TGCGCCAGTAGCTTGGTGGGGCCAGGGAATGAGCAGTTCTTC; CDR3: CASSLVGPGNEQFF; size: NA; J: TRBJ2-1; V: TRBV5-1; D: NA; length: 14
DNA: TGTGCCAGCAGCTACCGGACTCAGAACACCGGGGAGCTGTTTTTT; CDR3: CASSYRTQNTGELFF; size: few; J: TRBJ2-2; V: TRBV11-3; D: NA; length: 15
DNA: TGTGCCAGCAGCTCTACTAGCTACGCAGATACGCAGTATTTT; CDR3: CASSSTSYADTQYF; size: NA; J: TRBJ2-3; V: TRBV11-3; D: NA; length: 14
DNA: TGTGCCAGCAGTGAATTTGGTGATGAGACCCAGTACTTC; CDR3: CASSEFGDETQYF; size: NA; J: TRBJ2-5; V: TRBV25-1; D: NA; length: 13
DNA: TGCGCCAGCAGCAACCGACTAGCGGGGTCTGAGCAGTACTTC; CDR3: CASSNRLAGSEQYF; size: NA; J: TRBJ2-7; V: TRBV5-1; D: TRBD2; length: 14
DNA: TGCGCCAGCAGCCAAGATGTTGAAAATGAGCAGTTCTTC; CDR3: CASSQDVENEQFF; size: medium-sized; J: TRBJ2-1; V: TRBV1; D: NA; length: 13
DNA: TGTGCCAGCAGTCTCGGACCCAAGCCTTCCGAGCAGTACTTC; CDR3: CASSLGPKPSEQYF; size: few; J: TRBJ2-7; V: TRBV7-5; D: NA; length: 14
DNA: TGCGCCAGCAGCCCGCCGGACAGGCCTGGGGAGCAGTACTTC; CDR3: CASSPPDRPGEQYF; size: NA; J: TRBJ2-7; V: TRBV5-1; D: TRBD1; length: 14
DNA: TGTGCCAGCAGTAATCCGGGACTTTTTTCTGGAAACACCATATATTTT; CDR3: CASSNPGLFSGNTIYF; size: NA; J: TRBJ1-3; V: TRBV25-1; D: NA; length: 16
DNA: TGTGCCAGCAGCTCCGGTGTGAACCAGAACACTGAAGCTTTCTTT; CDR3: CASSSGVNQNTEAFF; size: NA; J: TRBJ1-1; V: TRBV11-3; D: NA; length: 15
DNA: TGTGCCAGTGGGGGACTAGCGGGAAGGATGGATACGCAGTATTTT; CDR3: CASGGLAGRMDTQYF; size: few; J: TRBJ2-3; V: TRBV27; D: TRBD2; length: 15
DNA: TGTGCCAGCGCTTGGGGGGCCGCGTACGAGCAGTACTTC; CDR3: CASAWGAAYEQYF; size: few; J: TRBJ2-7; V: TRBV6-8; D: NA; length: 13
DNA: TGTGCCAGCAGCGTAGATCCAGGGAACGGAAACACCATATATTTT; CDR3: CASSVDPGNGNTIYF; size: NA; J: TRBJ1-3; V: TRBV9; D: NA; length: 15
DNA: TGTGCCAGCAGACAGGGGGACTCCTACAATGAGCAGTTCTTC; CDR3: CASRQGDSYNEQFF; size: medium-sized; J: TRBJ2-1; V: TRBV9; D: TRBD1; length: 14
DNA: TGCGCCAGCAGCTTGGGGGACAAAAAAGAGACCCAGTACTTC; CDR3: CASSLGDKKETQYF; size: NA; J: TRBJ2-5; V: TRBV5-1; D: NA; length: 14
DNA: TGTGCCAGCAGCAACGACAGGGTTTATGGCTACACCTTC; CDR3: CASSNDRVYGYTF; size: many; J: TRBJ1-2; V: TRBV7-1; D: TRBD1; length: 13
DNA: TGCGCCAGCAGCTTGGCCTCGGGGGGGAATGAGCAGTTCTTC; CDR3: CASSLASGGNEQFF; size: few; J: TRBJ2-1; V: TRBV5-1; D: TRBD2; length: 14
DNA: TGTGCCAGCAGCCCGCGGACTAGCGGGCACGAGCAGTACTTC; CDR3: CASSPRTSGHEQYF; size: NA; J: TRBJ2-7; V: TRBV11-3; D: TRBD2; length: 14
DNA: TGTGCCAGTAGTCAACAGGCTCATCAGCCCCAGCATTTT; CDR3: CASSQQAHQPQHF; size: NA; J: TRBJ1-5; V: TRBV19; D: NA; length: 13
DNA: TGTGCCAGCAGCCTTTCGGGGCAAGGCGGGGAGCTGTTTTTT; CDR3: CASSLSGQGGELFF; size: few; J: TRBJ2-2; V: TRBV11-3; D: NA; length: 14
DNA: TGTGCCAGCAGCCGGACCATGATTTACAATGAGCAGTTCTTC; CDR3: CASSRTMIYNEQFF; size: few; J: TRBJ2-1; V: TRBV11-3; D: NA; length: 14
DNA: TGTGCCAGCAGTGTCTCGCAAGAGACCCAGTACTTC; CDR3: CASSVSQETQYF; size: NA; J: TRBJ2-5; V: TRBV9; D: NA; length: 12
DNA: TGTGCCAGCAGCCACCGGTTGGCGGGCTTACATAGCTCCTACAATGAGCAGTTCTTC; CDR3: CASSHRLAGLHSSYNEQFF; size: medium-sized; J: TRBJ2-1; V: TRBV11-3; D: NA; length: 19
DNA: TGTGCCAGCAGCCCGATAAGGGCCGATACGCAGTATTTT; CDR3: CASSPIRADTQYF; size: few; J: TRBJ2-3; V: TRBV6-8; D: NA; length: 13
DNA: TGTGCCTGGACCCAAGCAGGGTCAGCTTTCTTT; CDR3: CAWTQAGSAFF; size: NA; J: TRBJ1-1; V: TRBV30; D: NA; length: 11
DNA: TGTGCCAGCGGCCCGGGATCCCGGGAGACCCAGTACTTC; CDR3: CASGPGSRETQYF; size: few; J: TRBJ2-5; V: TRBV12-5; D: NA; length: 13
DNA: TGTGCCAGCAGACCCGGGACTAGCGGGAGCTACGAGCAGTACTTC; CDR3: CASRPGTSGSYEQYF; size: few; J: TRBJ2-7; V: TRBV6-8; D: TRBD2; length: 15
DNA: TGTGCCAGTAGTAACCGGGACGCGGGGGTTTTT; CDR3: CASSNRDAGVF; size: NA; J: TRBJ1-1; V: TRBV19; D: NA; length: 11
DNA: TGTGCTAGCAGCTCCCTAGCGGGGGGGCTTAATGAGCAGTTCTTC; CDR3: CASSSLAGGLNEQFF; size: NA; J: TRBJ2-1; V: TRBV7-6; D: TRBD2; length: 15
DNA: TGTGCCTGGAGACGACTAGCGGGAGGGGAGCTGTTTTTT; CDR3: CAWRRLAGGELFF; size: NA; J: TRBJ2-2; V: TRBV30; D: TRBD2; length: 13
DNA: TGTGCCAGCAGTGATCCCGGGACACTATCCTACGAGCAGTACTTC; CDR3: CASSDPGTLSYEQYF; size: NA; J: TRBJ2-7; V: TRBV25-1; D: NA; length: 15
DNA: TGTGCCAGCAGCTTAGGCCCTAGCGGTTACAATGAGCAGTTCTTC; CDR3: CASSLGPSGYNEQFF; size: NA; J: TRBJ2-1; V: TRBV11-3; D: TRBD2; length: 15
DNA: TGTGCCAGCAGCCAAGCCTCCCTTGAGCCCAGCTACAATGAGCAGTTCTTC; CDR3: CASSQASLEPSYNEQFF; size: few; J: TRBJ2-1; V: TRBV11-3; D: NA; length: 17
DNA: TGTGCCAGCTCGTCCACCGTCGGACTTCAGAACACTGAAGCTTTCTTT; CDR3: CASSSTVGLQNTEAFF; size: NA; J: TRBJ1-1; V: TRBV18; D: NA; length: 16
DNA: TGCGCCAGCAGCTTCGGCCGGGAGGGCGAAAAACTGTTTTTT; CDR3: CASSFGREGEKLFF; size: NA; J: TRBJ1-4; V: TRBV5-1; D: NA; length: 14
DNA: TGTGCCAGCAGCTTAGAGATCGGCGACAATGAGCAGTTCTTC; CDR3: CASSLEIGDNEQFF; size: few; J: TRBJ2-1; V: TRBV11-3; D: NA; length: 14
DNA: TGTGCCAGCAGCTATGCAGGGTGGAGCGGCACAGATACGCAGTATTTT; CDR3: CASSYAGWSGTDTQYF; size: NA; J: TRBJ2-3; V: TRBV11-3; D: NA; length: 16
DNA: TGTGCCAGCAGCCCGGGTGGGGGGCGCATAAATGGCTACACCTTC; CDR3: CASSPGGGRINGYTF; size: few; J: TRBJ1-2; V: TRBV9; D: NA; length: 15
DNA: TGTGCCAGCAGTTACGACCGAGCGGGACATGAGCAGTTCTTC; CDR3: CASSYDRAGHEQFF; size: NA; J: TRBJ2-1; V: TRBV6-8; D: TRBD2; length: 14
DNA: TGTGCCAGCAGCGGACCGGGGGGACCGAACACTGAAGCTTTCTTT; CDR3: CASSGPGGPNTEAFF; size: NA; J: TRBJ1-1; V: TRBV11-3; D: NA; length: 15
DNA: TGCAGCGTTTCGACAGGGAACGCTGAAGCTTTCTTT; CDR3: CSVSTGNAEAFF; size: NA; J: TRBJ1-1; V: TRBV29-1; D: TRBD1; length: 12
DNA: TGTGCCAGCAGTGGCCCGTCGGGGGGGCGGACAGATACGCAGTATTTT; CDR3: CASSGPSGGRTDTQYF; size: NA; J: TRBJ2-3; V: TRBV9; D: TRBD2; length: 16
DNA: TGTGCCAGCAGTTCCGGGACATTAGCCGAAAAACTGTTTTTT; CDR3: CASSSGTLAEKLFF; size: few; J: TRBJ1-4; V: TRBV6-8; D: NA; length: 14
DNA: TGTGCCAGCAGTTTAAACCCAGACTATGGCTACACCTTC; CDR3: CASSLNPDYGYTF; size: NA; J: TRBJ1-2; V: TRBV28; D: NA; length: 13
DNA: TGTGCCAGTACTGGGGGAGGGTTCACAGATACGCAGTATTTT; CDR3: CASTGGGFTDTQYF; size: NA; J: TRBJ2-3; V: TRBV19; D: TRBD2; length: 14
DNA: TGCGCCAGCACGACCCAGGGGATAACTGAAGCTTTCTTT; CDR3: CASTTQGITEAFF; size: many; J: TRBJ1-1; V: TRBV23-1; D: NA; length: 13
DNA: TGTGCCAGCAGCCCCGGAGTACTCACGAACACCGGGGAGCTGTTTTTT; CDR3: CASSPGVLTNTGELFF; size: few; J: TRBJ2-2; V: TRBV9; D: NA; length: 16
DNA: TGTGCCATCAGGCGAGGGGGAAAAGATAATTCACCCCTCCACTTT; CDR3: CAIRRGGKDNSPLHF; size: NA; J: TRBJ1-6; V: TRBV6-8; D: NA; length: 15
DNA: TGTGCCAGCAGTTACCAGGACTTTACCGGGGAGCTGTTTTTT; CDR3: CASSYQDFTGELFF; size: NA; J: TRBJ2-2; V: TRBV6-8; D: NA; length: 14
DNA: TGTGCCAGCAGTGAGAACAGGGGGAATCAGCCCCAGCATTTT; CDR3: CASSENRGNQPQHF; size: NA; J: TRBJ1-5; V: TRBV6-8; D: TRBD1; length: 14
DNA: TGTGCCAGCAGCAATCAGGGTGGGAACACAGATACGCAGTATTTT; CDR3: CASSNQGGNTDTQYF; size: few; J: TRBJ2-3; V: TRBV9; D: NA; length: 15
DNA: TGTGCCAGCAGTTTCCATGGACGGGCTGAAGCTTTCTTT; CDR3: CASSFHGRAEAFF; size: NA; J: TRBJ1-1; V: TRBV6-8; D: NA; length: 13
DNA: TGTGCCAGCAGTTCGATAGGGATCTACGAGCAGTACTTC; CDR3: CASSSIGIYEQYF; size: NA; J: TRBJ2-7; V: TRBV28; D: NA; length: 13
DNA: TGTGCCACCAGACCGGTAGCGGGTACAGATACGCAGTATTTT; CDR3: CATRPVAGTDTQYF; size: few; J: TRBJ2-3; V: TRBV10-3; D: TRBD2; length: 14